The 26 T cell receptor beta chains reported below all come from one sample, sequenced in a study of blood T cell repertoires in COVID-19. The data were produced by immunoSEQ multiplex PCR, yet TCRdb's version contains in-frame clones alone and is incomplete. This table holds 120,000 or so clones, roughly four fifths found once. The sample comprised peripheral blood. The receptors were sampled from a man aged 55 to 70 with acute or convalescent COVID-19.

The chain carries TRBV28 and TRBJ2-7; the match to TRBD1 covers 9 bases. The germline gives CDR1 MDHEN, CDR2 SYDVKM. Trimming took 11 bases from V and 6 from J; bases not matched to a gene: 11. This CDR3 spans 13 amino acids. This CDR3 is CAGRGTGFSEQYF. The CDR3 bases are TGTGCCGGCCGCGGGACAGGGTTCTCCGAGCAGTACTTC.

The chain recombines TRBV5-1 with TRBJ1-2; the match to TRBD1 covers 11 bases. The germline CDR1 and CDR2 sequences are SGHRS and YFSETQ. The CDR3 has 13 residues. J lost 5 bases, V lost 7 bases, and 4 bases had no gene match. CDR3 amino acids: CASGTGGPYGYTF. The CDR3 DNA reads as TGCGCCAGCGGGACAGGGGGGCCTTATGGCTACACCTTC.

The gene calls are TRBV14 and TRBJ2-2; TRBD2 matches at 12 bases. Unmatched junction bases numbered 5, after V lost 4 bases and J lost 2 bases. This CDR3 comprises 17 residues. Germline V lookup: CDR1 SGHDN, CDR2 FVKESK. The CDR3 sequence: CASSRTSGNPNTGELFF. The CDR3 region has the DNA TGTGCCAGCAGCCGGACTAGCGGGAACCCAAACACCGGGGAGCTGTTTTTT.

The CDR3 reads CASSLGTVANYGYTF. CDR3 DNA: TGTGCCAGCAGCTTAGGGACAGTAGCTAACTATGGCTACACCTTC. The chain combines TRBV7-6 with TRBJ1-2; D may be TRBD1 (6 bases). This CDR3 spans 15 amino acids. In germline, CDR1 is SGHVS, CDR2 FNYEAQ. Trimming left V 1 base short and J 0 bases short, with 9 bases between.

The genes are TRBV6-5 and TRBJ2-4; D is unclear. Between the trimmed V and J ends, which lost 3 bases and 0 bases, there was a span of 6 bases. Looked up from germline, CDR1 is MNHEY and CDR2 is SVGAGI. This CDR3 contains 14 residues. Here the CDR3 DNA reads TGTGCCAGCAGTTATTCCGGAGCCAAAAACATTCAGTACTTC. The encoded protein is CASSYSGAKNIQYF.

Details on this clone: An end of the junction does not agree with germline; a read error may underlie this. This chain links TRBV2 with TRBJ2-7; TRBD1 matches 7 bases. CDR1 is SNHLY and CDR2 is FYNNEI in the germline V gene. The CDR3 is 11 residues long. The DNA for the CDR3 is TGTGCCAGCAGTGACTCAAGACAGGGAAACTTC. Its translation: CASSDSRQGNF.

Relative to its sample, this clone is medium-sized (0.01 to 0.1%). The chain is built from TRBV2 and TRBJ1-1, with 10 bases lining up with TRBD1. The length of the CDR3 is 17 residues. Per germline, CDR1 SNHLY and CDR2 FYNNEI. V shed 4 bases, J shed 4 bases, and the junction held 12 bases outside the gene matches. In nucleotides, the CDR3 is TGTGCCAGCAGTGCGGGACAGGGGTTTCCAGCGGGCACTGAAGCTTTCTTT. Amino acids: CASSAGQGFPAGTEAFF.

V usage is TRBV5-1 and J usage is TRBJ2-1; 7 positions agree with TRBD2. The V segment lost 4 bases and the J segment 3 bases; nucleotides outside the gene matches: 7. The CDR3 contains 15 residues. Germline values: CDR1 SGHRS, CDR2 YFSETQ. The chain's CDR3 is CASSPAGENYNEQFF. The CDR3 nucleotides are TGCGCCAGCAGCCCTGCGGGGGAGAACTACAATGAGCAGTTCTTC. Full variable domain (missing parts from reference TRBV5-1 and TRBJ2-1): KAGVTQTPRYLIKTRGQQVTLSCSPISGHRSVSWYQQTPGQGLQFLFEYFSETQRNKGNFPGRFSGRQFSNSRSEMNVSTLELGDSALYLCASSPAGENYNEQFFGPGTRLTVL.

This clone was seen at least ten times. The V gene is TRBV27, the J gene TRBJ2-6; 7 nucleotides match TRBD1. V lost 5 bases to trimming and J lost 2 bases; unmatched junction nucleotides: 9. The length of the CDR3 is 17 residues. CDR1 MNHEY and CDR2 SMNVEV come from the germline V gene (reference sequence). In DNA form, the CDR3 reads TGTGCCAGCAGTCCCCGCTCCACAGGGGCTGGGGCCAACGTCCTGACTTTC. Its protein product is CASSPRSTGAGANVLTF.

This sequence joins TRBV14 and TRBJ2-7; possibly TRBD2 for D (5 bases). Germline CDR1 is SGHDN and CDR2 is FVKESK. Trimming removed 3 bases from V and 3 bases from J, with 15 bases in between. CDR3 size: 15 residues. CDR3 DNA: TGTGCCAGCAGCCATGCCTGGACTGGGATCTACGAGCAGTACTTC. It is translated as CASSHAWTGIYEQYF.

The genes are TRBV2 and TRBJ1-1; 7 positions match TRBD1. Germline values: CDR1 SNHLY, CDR2 FYNNEI. V lost 7 bases to trimming and J lost 3 bases; unmatched junction nucleotides: 8. The CDR3 consists of 14 residues. The CDR3 DNA reads as TGTGCCAGCAAACGACAGGGCGTGGACACTGAAGCTTTCTTT. The encoded protein is CASKRQGVDTEAFF.

This clone was seen at least ten times. The same CDR3 arises from other DNA sequences in this sample as well. The chain combines TRBV6-5 with TRBJ2-3; TRBD2 agrees at 10 bases. The CDR3 extends over 15 amino acids. Germline-derived CDR1 and CDR2 are MNHEY and SVGAGI. With V trimmed by 5 bases and J by 3 bases, 5 bases remained unmatched. The CDR3 coding sequence is TGTGCCAGCAGTACCCTAGCGGGGGCTACAGATACGCAGTATTTT. Residues: CASSTLAGATDTQYF.

The genes are TRBV6-5 and TRBJ1-1; 9 bases agree with TRBD1. This CDR3 contains 14 residues. Germline CDR1 is MNHEY and CDR2 is SVGAGI. V lost 5 bases and J lost 5; bases outside the gene matches: 6. The CDR3 nucleotides read TGTGCCAGCAGTAAACAGGGGGCGCATACTGAAGCTTTCTTT. Translation gives CASSKQGAHTEAFF.

V is TRBV11-2 and J is TRBJ1-1; D might be TRBD1 (5 bases). The CDR3 extends over 15 amino acids. Trimming pared 8 bases from V and 0 bases from J, leaving 16 bases between. Germline lookup yields CDR1 SGHAT and CDR2 FQNNGV. Here the CDR3 reads CASGSLNRMNTEAFF. DNA for the CDR3: TGTGCCAGCGGATCCTTAAACAGGATGAACACTGAAGCTTTCTTT.

This chain joins TRBV9 and TRBJ2-3; 10 nucleotides line up with TRBD2. The CDR3 is made up of 17 amino acids. The germline V gene encodes CDR1 SGDLS and CDR2 YYNGEE. The junction had 10 bases not matched to a gene; V was cut back by 0 bases and J by 6 bases. DNA for the CDR3: TGTGCCAGCAGCGTAGGGCTAGCGGGAGTAGGGGGCGATACGCAGTATTTT. Its protein product is CASSVGLAGVGGDTQYF.

This chain links TRBV18 with TRBJ2-5; TRBD2 might be the D (5 bases). Trimming removed 5 bases at V and 1 base at J, with 14 bases between. The CDR3 runs to 15 residues. Germline CDR1 KGHSH, CDR2 LQKENI. The CDR3 region is CASSMRRGGQETQYF. CDR3 DNA sequence: TGTGCCAGCTCAATGAGACGGGGTGGCCAAGAGACCCAGTACTTC.

In its sample, this clone was seen many times. The rearrangement joins TRBV5-1 to TRBJ1-2, with 7 bases matching TRBD1. With 7 bases clipped from V and 3 bases from J, the junction kept 12 bases outside the gene matches. The length of the CDR3 is 15 residues. The germline gives CDR1 SGHRS, CDR2 YFSETQ. CDR3 sequence: CASGPGDRVDYGYTF. As DNA, the CDR3 is TGCGCCAGCGGTCCCGGGGACAGAGTAGACTATGGCTACACCTTC.

V gene TRBV11-1 combines with J gene TRBJ2-1, with TRBD2 matching over 9 bases. After removal of 5 bases from V and 6 bases from J, the junction contained 8 bases not matched to a gene. Germline V gene sequence: CDR1 SGHAT, CDR2 FQDESV (reference sequence). CDR3 length equals 15 residues. CDR3 bases: TGTGCCAGCAGCGCCCTAGCGGGAAGTCTCAATGAGCAGTTCTTC. This sequence encodes CASSALAGSLNEQFF.

The V and J genes are TRBV28 and TRBJ1-5; 12 bases map to TRBD1. Germline V CDR1 and CDR2: MDHEN, SYDVKM. The CDR3 totals 17 residues. Trimming at V came to 2 bases and at J to 4 bases, leaving 6 bases not matched to a gene. CDR3 coding DNA: TGTGCCAGCAGTTTAGGGACAGGGGGCGCTGAAAATCAGCCCCAGCATTTT. The encoded protein is CASSLGTGGAENQPQHF.

The V gene is TRBV2, the J gene TRBJ1-1; D unresolved. Germline-derived CDR1 and CDR2 are SNHLY and FYNNEI. V lost 6 bases and J lost 1, with 12 bases in between. This CDR3 has 14 amino acids. CDR3 sequence reads: CASRFGGRNTEAFF. CDR3 DNA: TGTGCCAGCAGATTCGGCGGGAGGAACACTGAAGCTTTCTTT.

The chain carries TRBV7-9 and TRBJ1-1; TRBD1 is a possible D gene (6 bases). CDR1 is SEHNR and CDR2 is FQNEAQ in the germline V gene (reference sequence). CDR3 length equals 14 residues. V gave up 5 bases and J gave up 5 bases, with 15 bases separating them. The CDR3 DNA sequence: TGTGCCAGCAGCCCCGGGGGGGGGCCGACTGAAGCTTTCTTT. Its protein is CASSPGGGPTEAFF.

The chain joins TRBV7-8 to TRBJ1-5; a possible D gene is TRBD1 (6 bases). CDR1 is SGHVS and CDR2 is FQNEAQ in the germline V gene. The V and J ends lost 5 bases and 7 bases respectively, with 18 bases between them. The CDR3 length is 15 residues. CDR3 DNA sequence: TGTGCCAGCAGCCTCGGACAGTCGGGTGGGCAGCCCCAGCATTTT. Translated, it gives CASSLGQSGGQPQHF.

About this clone itself: This CDR3 is also generated by other DNA sequences in the sample. The genes are TRBV9 and TRBJ2-7; D may be TRBD1 (5 bases). The CDR3 is 14 residues long. V lost 2 bases and J lost 0, with 9 bases in between. Germline V gene data show CDR1 as SGDLS and CDR2 as YYNGEE. The CDR3 spells CASSVQGSSYEQYF. The CDR3 DNA reads as TGTGCCAGCAGCGTCCAGGGTAGCTCCTACGAGCAGTACTTC.

The chain carries TRBV6-5 and TRBJ1-2; 9 positions agree with TRBD1. The CDR3 has 14 amino acids. Germline CDR1 and CDR2: MNHEY and SVGAGI. With V trimmed by 4 bases and J by 2 bases, 2 bases remained unmatched. CDR3 nucleotides: TGTGCCAGCAGTTCTACAGGGGGCAACTATGGCTACACCTTC. Its protein product is CASSSTGGNYGYTF.

The chain links TRBV13 to TRBJ1-4; TRBD1 might be the D (6 bases). The CDR3 length is 14 residues. Trimming removed 8 bases at V and 5 bases at J, with 15 bases between. Germline CDR1 is PRHDT and CDR2 is FYEKMQ (reference sequence). The CDR3 DNA reads as TGTGCCAGCTCTGGCGGACAGATGAATGAAAAACTGTTTTTT. The encoded protein is CASSGGQMNEKLFF.

The chain employs TRBV11-3 and TRBJ1-3, with TRBD1 identical over 7 bases. The CDR3 covers 16 residues. The J segment lost 5 bases and the V segment lost 5 bases, leaving 12 bases of the junction unmatched. CDR1 is SGHNT, CDR2 YENEEA, per germline. The CDR3 sequence: CASSQSQTGSRNTIYF. For the CDR3, the DNA is TGTGCCAGCAGCCAATCCCAGACAGGGAGCAGAAACACCATATATTTT.